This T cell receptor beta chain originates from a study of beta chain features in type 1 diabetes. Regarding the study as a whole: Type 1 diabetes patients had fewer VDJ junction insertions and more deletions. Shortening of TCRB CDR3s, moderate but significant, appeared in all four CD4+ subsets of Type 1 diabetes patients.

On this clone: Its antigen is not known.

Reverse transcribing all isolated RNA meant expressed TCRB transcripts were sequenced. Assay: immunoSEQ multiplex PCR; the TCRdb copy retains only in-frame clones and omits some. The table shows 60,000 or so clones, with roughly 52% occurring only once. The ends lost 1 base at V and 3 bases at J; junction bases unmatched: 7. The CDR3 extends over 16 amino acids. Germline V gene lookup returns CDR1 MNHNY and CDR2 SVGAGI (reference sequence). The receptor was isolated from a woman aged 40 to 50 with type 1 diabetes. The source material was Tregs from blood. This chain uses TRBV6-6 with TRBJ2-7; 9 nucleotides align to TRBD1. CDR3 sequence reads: CASSYLWETGGYEQYF. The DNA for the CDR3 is TGTGCCAGCAGTTACTTATGGGAGACAGGGGGCTACGAGCAGTACTTC.